The source of this T cell receptor (beta chain) is a study of regulatory T cells in long-lasting Graves disease (dated by TCRdb to the early 2020s). Turning to the overall study: Patients with newly diagnosed Graves' disease had been on antithyroid drugs for under 3 months. Patients with persistent Graves' disease were compared with patients with newly diagnosed Graves' disease using TCR sequencing and RNA sequencing of peripheral blood. The study was conducted in China and was registered as a clinical trial. TCR sequencing covered about 13 persistent and around 20 newly diagnosed Graves' disease patients, 33 samples in total. The research as a whole found: The authors acknowledged the small sample size as a limitation that may reduce accuracy. More public clonotypes were shared among persistent patients (roughly 2,700) than among newly diagnosed patients (roughly 1,000). Compared with newly diagnosed patients, persistent Graves' disease patients had lower TCR Shannon entropy and fewer highly expanded clones, which suggests clonal expansion. Persistent disease showed preferential use of TRBV28, TRBJ1-2 and TRBJ2-5, whereas newly diagnosed disease favored TRBV20-1 and TRBJ2-1. Sequencing and analysis were restricted to the TCR beta chain. Peripheral blood alone was examined, since thyroid tissue, which constituted the primary lesion, could not be accessed.

Taken from the germline V gene, the CDR1 and CDR2 loops are SNHLY and FYNNEI. The CDR3 runs 13 amino acids, cysteine and phenylalanine included. Of the read, only the CDR3 DNA is kept; its 39 bases are in frame from base 1. V is pared back by 11 bases and J by 6 bases, with 20 bases lying between the germline termini. Library creation used multiplex PCR. The instrument was an Illumina HiSeq 4000. CDR3 regions were amplified by Arm-PCR with iRepertoire HTBI primers to construct TCR beta libraries. PCR products were gel purified before sequencing. On the authors' methods: Gene usage analysis of CDR3 amino acid clonotypes used the 62 TRBV and more than 13 TRBJ segments found across samples. Filtered high-quality paired reads were merged into contigs using COPE and FqMerger. Contigs were aligned with BLAST to IMGT TRBV, TRBD and TRBJ reference genes, and CDR3 was defined per IMGT. Any clonotype with a frequency above 0.1% was counted as a highly expanded clone. Shannon entropy served as the measure of repertoire diversity, while the Gini coefficient captured V-J evenness. Clonotypes shared by more than one individual were considered public. TCRdb trimmed public reads at Q25 via fastp, called clones via MiXCR and kept in-frame beta chains. Merged by CDR3 protein, the rows form single entries marked with the most common genes and DNA. The authors' filters were not applied to this entry. The table for this sample lists roughly 420,000 distinct CDR3 sequences; 12% to 15% of them were counted only once. The top ten clonotypes cover 17% of the sample.

Interpreted using the paper, the time point label stands for: newly diagnosed GD, antithyroid drugs for less than 3 months. For both TCR sequencing and RNA sequencing, RNA was extracted from PBMCs using TRIzol. The diagnosis of Graves' disease followed American Thyroid Association guidelines. The patients came from an endocrinology department in Xi'an, China. Each patient gave 7.5 to 10 milliliters of peripheral blood, collected in an EDTA anticoagulant tube. Ficoll Paque Plus density gradient separation was used to isolate PBMCs, and no additional T cell sorting was done. An Agilent 2100 Bioanalyzer and agarose gel were used to check RNA quality, while a NanoDrop 2000 measured RNA concentration. In its sample, this clonotype was seen many times. Its antigen target is currently unknown. There are no base qualities to consult, and no much larger clone falls within one base. The same data also contributed to another study, on T cells in Graves' hyperthyroidism and ophthalmopathy. The second source states: A patient counted as having stable Graves' hyperthyroidism if no progression to ophthalmopathy occurred over 18 months of follow-up. Hyperthyroidism patients were aged 18 to 65 years and newly diagnosed, with disease duration of less than 2 months. The study excluded patients with uncontrolled infections, other autoimmune diseases, pregnancy or lactation. Diagnoses were based on clinical symptoms, serum thyroxine and TRAb, thyroid ultrasound and orbital computed tomography. The first round of RT-PCR for the TCR CDR3 was performed with the HTBI primer set and the Qiagen OneStep RT-PCR kit. Most expanded thyroid clonotypes (frequency above 0.001) were also found in blood, which suggests that blood repertoires may mirror thyroid immune responses. In cross-validation, a model built on a 13 V-J signature told ophthalmopathy apart from stable hyperthyroidism with under 90% sensitivity and about 81% specificity, and in testing the same model reached 80%/75%. During validation, the model predicted progression to ophthalmopathy a median of approximately 6.5 months ahead of onset, with more than 55% sensitivity and 72% to 80% specificity. To identify TCR V-J signatures that set the groups apart, the researchers used a discovery cohort of 100 patients, made up of roughly 40 with Graves' ophthalmopathy and 55 to 65 with stable Graves' hyperthyroidism. Prospective prediction of ophthalmopathy was tested in an independent validation cohort consisting of some 20 hyperthyroidism patients and some 15 patients who later progressed to ophthalmopathy. The 90 or so discovery patients were randomly split 7:3 into training and test sets. Thyroid tissue and blood T-cell repertoires from more than five Graves' hyperthyroidism patients were also compared in the study. Once sampling was done, hyperthyroidism patients were given methimazole at a starting dose of 30 mg daily, whereas ophthalmopathy patients were given high-dose intravenous methylprednisolone. Libraries were constructed in a second round of multiplex PCR, after which size selection and purification were performed. The libraries were sequenced on an Illumina HiSeq2000 using paired-end 100 bp reads. SOAPnuke was used to process the raw data, throwing out any read that contained adapters or uncalled bases, had a mean Phred below 15, or lacked an exact constant-primer or identifier match. High-quality paired reads were merged using COPE v1.2.5, and each unique nucleotide sequence was defined as a clonotype. Clonotypes were aligned to IMGT TRBV, TRBD and TRBJ reference segments using MiTCR v1.1. The analysis was restricted to V-J combinations with a frequency above 0.0001, which together covered over 99% of the repertoires. A TCS score was defined as the ratio between F50 (clonal expansion) and ExV (chaos), using BLOSUM62-based TCRdist between CDR3 peptides within each V-J. Welch's t-statistics and random forest reduced approximately 520 V-J features to some 14, which were used in a naive Bayes classifier (R e1071). Sample size was not statistically predetermined, and investigators were not blinded to group allocation. The paper describes TCR Vbeta CDR3 sequencing of 130 to 150 peripheral blood samples, made up of 40 to 45 ophthalmopathy patients, roughly 72 hyperthyroidism patients and 17 progressor patients.

The origin of this receptor is a woman between 45 and 65 years old with Graves disease. Donor details come from another sample of the same person, matched by shared clones. The sequence joins TRBV2 to TRBJ2-7; the D gene cannot be named for sure. The sequencing used peripheral blood mononuclear cells (PBMCs), collected at new diagnosis, from a patient treated with antithyroid drugs. CDR3 sequence: CADGKVAVGEQYF. The nucleotides are TGTGCCGATGGAAAGGTGGCAGTGGGCGAGCAGTACTTC.